These 24 T cell receptor beta chains were sequenced from one sample in a study of long-term antiretroviral therapy in people with HIV. The authors ran the immunoSEQ assay, v3.0, at survey level. TCRdb keeps only in-frame clones here, not all; method: immunoSEQ multiplex PCR. The data contain about 29,000 clones, around 78% of them singletons. The material was unsorted PBMCs, obtained 1.5 years before starting antiretroviral therapy. The receptors were gathered from a man aged 18 to 29 with HIV.

The chain employs TRBV7-9 and TRBJ1-6; no clear D gene. V lost 1 base and J 12 bases, leaving 7 bases between the germline ends. Germline V gene sequence: CDR1 SEHNR, CDR2 FQNEAQ (reference sequence). The CDR3 is 12 amino acids. As DNA, the CDR3 is TGTGCCAGCAGCTTAGGCGAATTACCCCTCCACTTT. It is translated as CASSLGELPLHF.

The sample holds one count of this clone. This chain connects TRBV30 to TRBJ1-4; 8 nucleotides line up with TRBD1. The CDR3 is 14 amino acids. From germline, CDR1 is GTSNPN and CDR2 SVGIG (reference sequence). Trimming took 2 bases from V and 7 from J; bases not matched to a gene: 6. The CDR3 loop reads CAWSFQGASEKLFF. The CDR3 DNA is TGTGCCTGGAGTTTCCAGGGGGCCAGTGAAAAACTGTTTTTT.

This chain joins TRBV7-8 and TRBJ2-1, with D unresolved. V was trimmed by 2 bases and J by 4 bases, leaving 18 bases between them. CDR1 is SGHVS, CDR2 FQNEAQ, per germline. The CDR3 covers 17 residues. CDR3 nucleotides: TGTGCCAGCAGCTTAAGAGCTTTCTTAGGTATTTACAATGAGCAGTTCTTC. Amino acid sequence: CASSLRAFLGIYNEQFF.

The chain carries TRBV2 and TRBJ1-1; no firm D call. Germline-derived CDR1 and CDR2 are SNHLY and FYNNEI. Trimming cost V 10 bases and J 0 bases, with 6 bases left between them. The CDR3 sequence is 11 residues long. CDR3: CAKQVNTEAFF. The CDR3 DNA reads as TGTGCCAAACAAGTGAACACTGAAGCTTTCTTT. Full variable domain (missing parts from reference TRBV2 and TRBJ1-1): EPEVTQTPSHQVTQMGQEVILRCVPISNHLYFYWYRQILGQKVEFLVSFYNNEISEKSEIFDDQFSVERPDGSNFTLKIRSTKLEDSAMYFCAKQVNTEAFFGQGTRLTVV.

The J gene is TRBJ2-7, the V gene TRBV7-9; 8 positions agree with TRBD2. The length of the CDR3 is 17 residues. V was clipped by 5 bases and J by 1 base; unmatched bases: 13. Germline V gene lookup returns CDR1 SEHNR and CDR2 FQNEAQ (reference sequence). CDR3 in DNA: TGTGCCAGCAGCCCTTCGGTTGCAGCGGGGGTTTCCTACGAGCAGTACTTC. Residues: CASSPSVAAGVSYEQYF. Looking up the rest from reference TRBV7-9 and TRBJ2-7 gives the full variable domain: DTGVSQNPRHKITKRGQNVTFRCDPISEHNRLYWYRQTLGQGPEFLTYFQNEAQLEKSRLLSDRFSAERPKGSFSTLEIQRTEQGDSAMYLCASSPSVAAGVSYEQYFGPGTRLTVT.

This chain uses TRBV7-9 with TRBJ2-7; 9 nucleotides agree with TRBD1. This CDR3 is 15 amino acids long. Germline trimming cut 3 bases from V and 4 bases from J; bases unmatched to any gene: 7. Per germline, CDR1 SEHNR and CDR2 FQNEAQ (reference sequence). This chain's CDR3 is CASSFSGTGSYEQYF. The CDR3 nucleotides are TGTGCCAGCAGCTTTTCCGGGACAGGGTCTTACGAGCAGTACTTC.

As concerns this clone: The same CDR3 arises from other DNA sequences in this sample as well. This chain connects TRBV6-6 to TRBJ2-1, with D uncertain. Germline CDR1 and CDR2: MNHNY and SVGAGI (reference sequence). This CDR3 comprises 13 residues. The V gene lost 6 bases and the J gene lost 0 bases, with 6 bases spanning the gap. The CDR3 sequence: CASRSDSYNEQFF. The CDR3 DNA reads as TGTGCCAGCAGATCCGACTCCTACAATGAGCAGTTCTTC.

V usage is TRBV15 and J usage is TRBJ2-1; D is perhaps TRBD1 or TRBD2 (5 bases each). Trimming took 3 bases from V and 9 from J, leaving 15 bases between them. Germline lookup yields CDR1 LNHNV and CDR2 YYDKDF (reference sequence). The CDR3 covers 14 residues. As DNA, the CDR3 is TGTGCCACCAGCAGGGTGGGGGTACCAGGTGAGCAGTTCTTC. Translation: CATSRVGVPGEQFF.

The chain carries TRBV7-2 and TRBJ2-1; the D gene is possibly TRBD1 (6 bases). Deletions cut 4 bases from V and 4 bases from J, with 20 bases between. The CDR3 spans 17 residues. The germline V gene has CDR1 SGHTA and CDR2 FQGNSA. The CDR3 sequence is CASSSLRQGRLYNEQFF. DNA of the CDR3: TGTGCCAGCAGCTCCCTTAGGCAGGGGCGCCTGTACAATGAGCAGTTCTTC.

The CDR3: CASSLGRVNYGYTF. In DNA, the CDR3 is TGTGCCAGCAGCTTAGGTCGTGTTAACTATGGCTACACCTTC. This sequence joins TRBV7-2 and TRBJ1-2; D unresolved. There are 14 residues in the CDR3. Germline-derived CDR1 and CDR2 are SGHTA and FQGNSA. V gave up 1 base and J gave up 1 base, with 7 bases separating them.

This clone was observed a handful of times. This chain joins TRBV5-6 and TRBJ1-2; TRBD1 matches 8 bases. This CDR3 has 14 amino acids. Germline V gene data show CDR1 as SGHDT and CDR2 as YYEEEE. V shed 4 bases and J 5 bases; nucleotides not matched to a gene: 7. Here the CDR3 DNA reads TGTGCCAGCAGCCCGGGACAGGTAGATTATGGCTACACCTTC. Translating gives CASSPGQVDYGYTF.

Regarding this clone: The same CDR3 is also encoded by other DNA sequences in this sample. V and J are TRBV19 and TRBJ1-5; no definite D call. The CDR3 loop spans 14 amino acids. CDR1 is LNHDA, CDR2 SQIVND, per germline (reference sequence). The germline V and J ends were trimmed by 1 base and 4 bases, with 8 bases remaining between them. CDR3 in amino acids: CASSIVGSNQPQHF. Here the CDR3 DNA reads TGTGCCAGTAGTATAGTTGGCAGTAATCAGCCCCAGCATTTT. The variable domain in full, with the rest retrieved from reference TRBV19 and TRBJ1-5, is DGGITQSPKYLFRKEGQNVTLSCEQNLNHDAMYWYRQDPGQGLRLIYYSQIVNDFQKGDIAEGYSVSREKKESFPLTVTSAQKNPTAFYLCASSIVGSNQPQHFGDGTRLSIL.

This clone was counted between two and nine times. The J gene is TRBJ2-7, the V gene TRBV7-9, with D hard to call. Trimming left V 4 bases short and J 7 bases short, with 14 bases between. The CDR3 has 13 residues. The germline CDR1 and CDR2 sequences are SEHNR and FQNEAQ (reference sequence). CDR3 sequence (DNA): TGTGCCAGCAGCTATCAAGGTTCTCGTGAGCAGTACTTC. The encoded protein is CASSYQGSREQYF. The variable domain in full, with the rest retrieved from reference TRBV7-9 and TRBJ2-7, is DTGVSQNPRHKITKRGQNVTFRCDPISEHNRLYWYRQTLGQGPEFLTYFQNEAQLEKSRLLSDRFSAERPKGSFSTLEIQRTEQGDSAMYLCASSYQGSREQYFGPGTRLTVT.

The V gene is TRBV27, the J gene TRBJ2-7; 8 bases are a match to TRBD1. The CDR3 length is 15 residues. Germline V CDR1 and CDR2: MNHEY, SMNVEV (reference sequence). The J segment lost 3 bases and the V segment lost 0 bases, leaving 4 bases of the junction unmatched. The DNA of the CDR3 is TGTGCCAGCAGTTTATCTGTGACAGGGGACTACGAGCAGTACTTC. It is translated as CASSLSVTGDYEQYF.

This clone was seen a single time. The chain is built from TRBV6-1 and TRBJ1-2, with D maybe TRBD1 (5 bases). V lost 3 bases and J lost 1, with 9 bases in between. This CDR3 contains 14 residues. Germline lookup yields CDR1 MNHNS and CDR2 SASEGT. CDR3 amino acids: CASSDRAFNYGYTF. CDR3 nucleotides: TGTGCCAGCAGTGACAGGGCATTTAACTATGGCTACACCTTC.

This sequence joins TRBV2 and TRBJ1-2; 8 bases are shared with TRBD1. Germline assignment: CDR1 SNHLY and CDR2 FYNNEI. The CDR3 contains 15 residues. V shed 6 bases, J shed 8 bases, and the junction held 14 bases outside the gene matches. This CDR3 is CASRDRTGQPRGYTF. Written as DNA, the CDR3 is TGTGCCAGCAGGGATAGGACAGGGCAGCCGAGGGGCTACACCTTC.

This chain joins TRBV7-2 and TRBJ2-5; D is ambiguous. CDR1 is SGHTA and CDR2 is FQGNSA in the germline V gene. This CDR3 comprises 14 residues. The V gene lost 1 base and the J gene lost 5 bases, with 11 bases spanning the gap. CDR3 region: CASSLGRNGETQYF. CDR3 DNA: TGTGCCAGCAGCTTAGGACGGAACGGGGAGACCCAGTACTTC.

The J gene is TRBJ2-3, the V gene TRBV7-9; TRBD2 aligns across 10 bases. The CDR3 totals 16 residues. Germline V gene lookup returns CDR1 SEHNR and CDR2 FQNEAQ (reference sequence). V lost 5 bases to trimming and J lost 1 base; unmatched junction nucleotides: 6. The CDR3 protein is CASSPSGTSGTDTQYF. As DNA, the CDR3 is TGTGCCAGCAGCCCCTCCGGGACTAGCGGCACAGATACGCAGTATTTT.

This clone has a handful of counts. The chain has TRBV9 and TRBJ1-6; D gene ambiguous. There are 15 residues in the CDR3. Trimming stripped 3 bases from V and 2 bases from J, with 9 bases between. Germline V gives CDR1 SGDLS, CDR2 YYNGEE. The CDR3 region has the DNA TGTGCCAGCAGCGGCCAAGGCACCTATAATTCACCCCTCCACTTT. Amino acids: CASSGQGTYNSPLHF.

The chain has TRBV6-5 and TRBJ1-1, with D possibly TRBD1 on 5 matching bases. The germline V and J ends were trimmed by 5 bases and 3 bases, with 13 bases remaining between them. The length of the CDR3 is 14 residues. Germline V gene data show CDR1 as MNHEY and CDR2 as SVGAGI. Here the CDR3 DNA reads TGTGCCAGCAGTCAGGGATTTTCAGACACTGAAGCTTTCTTT. It translates to CASSQGFSDTEAFF.

Only a few counts were recorded for this clone. This chain links TRBV10-1 with TRBJ2-1, with D unresolved. V was clipped by 7 bases and J by 3 bases, with 10 bases between them. Germline V lookup: CDR1 WNHNN, CDR2 SYGVQD (reference sequence). The CDR3 has 13 amino acids. The CDR3 is CASTRDNYNEQFF. The CDR3 DNA reads TGCGCCAGCACTAGAGATAACTACAATGAGCAGTTCTTC.

V is TRBV27 and J is TRBJ2-1, with 14 bases identical to TRBD2. CDR3 length equals 17 residues. Looked up from germline, CDR1 is MNHEY and CDR2 is SMNVEV (reference sequence). Losses at the gene ends were 2 bases for V and 10 bases for J; bases not matched to a gene: 10. DNA for the CDR3: TGTGCCAGCAGTTTACCTAGACTAGCGGGGGGGCCAGGGGAGCAGTTCTTC. This encodes CASSLPRLAGGPGEQFF.

The gene calls are TRBV11-2 and TRBJ1-3; unclear D gene. This CDR3 contains 14 residues. CDR1 and CDR2 from the germline V gene are SGHAT and FQNNGV. V lost 4 bases to trimming and J lost 1 base, with 8 bases between them. CDR3 amino acids: CASSSRLSGNTIYF. The CDR3 DNA reads as TGTGCCAGCAGCTCACGTCTATCTGGAAACACCATATATTTT.

This clone was counted a single time. The chain is built from TRBV5-1 and TRBJ2-5; TRBD1 aligns across 8 bases. Per the germline V gene, CDR1 is SGHRS and CDR2 is YFSETQ. Trimming at V came to 2 bases and at J to 3 bases, leaving 6 bases not matched to a gene. There are 15 residues in the CDR3. The CDR3 nucleotides are TGCGCCAGCAGCTTTTCCGGGACAGGAGAAGAGACCCAGTACTTC. Encoded protein: CASSFSGTGEETQYF.